These 24 T cell receptor beta chains originate from one sample sequenced in a study of blood T cell repertoires in COVID-19. Assay used: immunoSEQ multiplex PCR; TCRdb lists only in-frame clones, some missing. In the table there are 70,000 or so clones, 76% of which are singletons. Sequenced input: peripheral blood. These receptors were taken from a man aged 55 to 70 with COVID-19, enrolled during active disease.

This chain uses TRBV6-1 with TRBJ2-2, with D tentatively TRBD1 (5 bases). Germline CDR1 MNHNS, CDR2 SASEGT. The CDR3 totals 13 residues. The V end was cut by 6 bases, the J end by 1 base, with 6 bases between. CDR3 DNA sequence: TGTGCCAGCAGCAGGGAGAACACCGGGGAGCTGTTTTTT. Its protein is CASSRENTGELFF.

In nucleotides, the CDR3 is TGTGCCAGCAGTCCCAGTGCGGTCCGGGAGACCCAGTACTTC. Its translation is CASSPSAVRETQYF. The chain combines TRBV6-2 or TRBV6-3 with TRBJ2-5; D is undetermined. The V end was cut by 5 bases, the J end by 5 bases, with 15 bases between. The CDR3 contains 14 residues. Per the germline V gene, CDR1 is MNHEY and CDR2 is SVGEGT.

This chain links TRBV6-6 with TRBJ1-5, with 9 bases matching TRBD1. Germline lookup yields CDR1 MNHNY and CDR2 SVGAGI (reference sequence). V was clipped by 6 bases and J by 7 bases; unmatched bases: 7. The CDR3 sequence is 14 residues long. The CDR3 protein is CASRTGGREQPQHF. In DNA form, the CDR3 reads TGTGCCAGCAGGACAGGGGGACGTGAGCAGCCCCAGCATTTT.

This sequence joins TRBV29-1 and TRBJ2-5; the D gene is possibly TRBD2 (5 bases). V was trimmed by 6 bases and J by 0 bases, leaving 17 bases between them. From germline, CDR1 is SQVTM and CDR2 ANQGSEA. There are 15 residues in the CDR3. This CDR3 reads CSVRSGTSYQETQYF. CDR3 coding DNA: TGCAGCGTCCGGTCGGGAACCTCGTACCAAGAGACCCAGTACTTC. Using reference TRBV29-1 and TRBJ2-5 for the parts outside the CDR3, the full variable domain is SAVISQKPSRDICQRGTSLTIQCQVDSQVTMMFWYRQQPGQSLTLIATANQGSEATYESGFVIDKFPISRPNLTFSTLTVSNMSPEDSSIYLCSVRSGTSYQETQYFGPGTRLLVL.

The chain uses TRBV7-2 and TRBJ2-7, with D maybe TRBD1 (5 bases). The CDR3 has 15 amino acids. CDR1 is SGHTA and CDR2 is FQGNSA in the germline V gene. V was clipped by 5 bases and J by 4 bases, with 18 bases between them. For the CDR3, the DNA is TGTGCCAGCAGCCCTGGGGCAGGGAAGTCATACGAGCAGTACTTC. Translated: CASSPGAGKSYEQYF.

CDR3 nucleotides: TGTGCCAGCAGTGGCCTAGGGAGGAATGAGCAGTTCTTC. This translates into CASSGLGRNEQFF. The chain joins TRBV2 to TRBJ2-1; tentative D call: TRBD2 (6 bases). The germline V and J ends were trimmed by 4 bases and 7 bases, with 11 bases remaining between them. The CDR3 extends over 13 amino acids. Germline V CDR1 and CDR2: SNHLY, FYNNEI.

V usage is TRBV11-2 and J usage is TRBJ2-1; 7 positions match TRBD2. The length of the CDR3 is 14 residues. J was trimmed by 7 bases and V by 6 bases; bases with no gene match: 9. The germline V gene encodes CDR1 SGHAT and CDR2 FQNNGV. In DNA, the CDR3 is TGTGCCAGCAGACGACTAGCCAAATCAAATGAGCAGTTCTTC. Its translation: CASRRLAKSNEQFF.

The V and J genes are TRBV6-5 and TRBJ2-2, with D tentatively TRBD2 (5 bases). Trimming removed 9 bases at V and 2 bases at J, with 16 bases between. This CDR3 comprises 15 residues. CDR1 is MNHEY and CDR2 is SVGAGI in the germline V gene. The CDR3 loop reads CASSLGAPNTGELFF. The CDR3 nucleotides are TGTGCCAGTTCCCTGGGAGCGCCCAACACCGGGGAGCTGTTTTTT.

The chain carries TRBV15 and TRBJ1-1, with a possible D match to TRBD1 (5 bases). Trimming left V 5 bases short and J 0 bases short, with 13 bases between. Germline V CDR1 and CDR2: LNHNV, YYDKDF (reference sequence). The CDR3 has 15 amino acids. CDR3 amino acids: CATSHVGGMNTEAFF. For the CDR3, the DNA is TGTGCCACCAGCCACGTCGGGGGAATGAACACTGAAGCTTTCTTT.

The genes are TRBV4-1 and TRBJ1-5; 7 bases line up with TRBD1. The V and J ends lost 5 bases and 3 bases, in that order; junction bases with no gene match: 10. This CDR3 has 16 residues. Germline values: CDR1 MGHRA, CDR2 YSYEKL. This CDR3 is CASSYRAGTDNQPQHF. The CDR3 bases are TGCGCCAGCAGCTATCGGGCCGGGACAGACAATCAGCCCCAGCATTTT.

This chain links TRBV28 with TRBJ1-1; D is uncertain. The V gene's germline CDR1 is MDHEN and CDR2 SYDVKM. The CDR3 is 18 amino acids. V lost 0 bases, J lost 1 base, and 18 bases lay in between. CDR3 sequence (DNA): TGTGCCAGCAGTTTATGGGGGAGGGCAAAAAACAAGAACACTGAAGCTTTCTTT. It encodes CASSLWGRAKNKNTEAFF.

The genes are TRBV6-5 and TRBJ2-5, with TRBD2 as a possible D gene (5 bases). V was clipped by 4 bases and J by 5 bases, with 8 bases between them. Germline CDR1 is MNHEY and CDR2 is SVGAGI. This CDR3 contains 12 residues. The CDR3 spells CASSSGSETQYF. The CDR3 coding sequence is TGTGCCAGCAGTTCGGGAAGTGAGACCCAGTACTTC.

The rearrangement links TRBV6-1 to TRBJ2-7; possible D gene TRBD1, 5 bases. CDR1 and CDR2 from the germline V gene are MNHNS and SASEGT. The V end was cut by 6 bases, the J end by 1 base, with 13 bases between. This CDR3 comprises 14 residues. CDR3 sequence (DNA): TGTGCCAGCAGACGACAGTACCGATCCTACGAGCAGTACTTC. Its protein product is CASRRQYRSYEQYF.

This chain uses TRBV6-5 with TRBJ1-6; D is possibly TRBD1 (5 bases). The germline gives CDR1 MNHEY, CDR2 SVGAGI. Trimming cost V 2 bases and J 5 bases, with 7 bases left between them. The CDR3 consists of 14 residues. Here the CDR3 reads CASSYRGDNSPLHF. The CDR3 DNA is TGTGCCAGCAGTTACAGGGGCGATAATTCACCCCTCCACTTT.

For this clone: One end of the junction fails to match germline, which may point to a read error. The chain joins TRBV10-3 to TRBJ2-7; 8 bases line up with TRBD1. Germline lookup yields CDR1 ENHRY and CDR2 SYGVKD. There are 13 residues in the CDR3. CDR3: CAISESWGQVVNF. The CDR3 nucleotides read TGTGCCATCAGTGAGTCGTGGGGACAGGTTGTGAACTTC.

This clone was seen a single time. The V call is TRBV30, the J call TRBJ2-3; D ambiguous. The CDR3 extends over 12 amino acids. Germline loops: CDR1 GTSNPN, CDR2 SVGIG (reference sequence). Written as DNA, the CDR3 is TGTGTCCTGGAGTCTGGATCGGATACGCAGTATTTT. This codes for CVLESGSDTQYF.

This clone was seen a handful of times. V is TRBV29-1 and J is TRBJ2-7; 10 bases map to TRBD1. This CDR3 spans 12 amino acids. Germline values: CDR1 SQVTM, CDR2 ANQGSEA. V dropped 4 bases and J dropped 3; count of bases not matched to a gene: 0. The chain's CDR3 is CSVGDRGYEQYF. The CDR3 DNA follows: TGCAGCGTTGGGGACAGGGGCTACGAGCAGTACTTC.

The CDR3 sequence: CASSRRTFTDTQYF. The CDR3 nucleotides read TGCGCCAGCAGCCGGAGGACTTTCACAGATACGCAGTATTTT. V usage is TRBV5-1 and J usage is TRBJ2-3; D possibly corresponds to TRBD2 (5 bases). The germline CDR1 and CDR2 sequences are SGHRS and YFSETQ. The CDR3 is 14 amino acids. V lost 4 bases and J lost 2, with 11 bases in between.

V and J are TRBV24-1 and TRBJ2-7, with 7 bases aligning to TRBD2. The length of the CDR3 is 16 residues. J lost 9 bases, V lost 4 bases, and 17 bases had no gene match. Germline CDR1 reads KGHDR; CDR2 reads SFDVKD. DNA of the CDR3: TGTGCCACCAGTGACGCCGCCGGGACTAACTCCGAGGCGCAGTACTTC. Protein sequence: CATSDAAGTNSEAQYF.

The chain is built from TRBV6-4 and TRBJ1-5; 10 bases map to TRBD1. V lost 9 bases, J lost 7 bases, and 12 bases stayed unmatched. CDR1 and CDR2 (germline): MRHNA, SNTAGT. The length of the CDR3 is 15 residues. This chain's CDR3 is CASRAGTGARQPQHF. In DNA form, the CDR3 reads TGTGCCAGTAGGGCCGGGACAGGGGCTCGACAGCCCCAGCATTTT.

The sample holds one count of this clone. The chain recombines TRBV2 with TRBJ1-1; weak D call: TRBD1 (5 bases). V was trimmed by 8 bases and J by 9 bases, leaving 16 bases between them. The germline CDR1 and CDR2 sequences are SNHLY and FYNNEI. There are 12 residues in the CDR3. The CDR3 reads CASREGQAQAFF. The CDR3 DNA reads TGTGCCAGCCGGGAGGGGCAGGCGCAAGCTTTCTTT.

CDR3 in DNA: TGTGCCAGCAGCCAAGGGACTTATAACACCGGGGAGCTGTTTTTT. Protein: CASSQGTYNTGELFF. This chain links TRBV7-6 with TRBJ2-2, with D possibly matching TRBD2 (6 bases). Germline CDR1 and CDR2: SGHVS and FNYEAQ. Trimming took 5 bases from V and 2 from J, leaving 12 bases between them. There are 15 residues in the CDR3.

This clone occurred a few times. This chain uses TRBV2 with TRBJ1-2; 7 bases align to TRBD1. With 8 bases clipped from V and 1 base from J, the junction kept 4 bases outside the gene matches. The length of the CDR3 is 13 residues. In germline, CDR1 is SNHLY, CDR2 FYNNEI. The CDR3 sequence: CASDRDSNYGYTF. As DNA, the CDR3 is TGTGCCAGCGATAGGGACAGTAACTATGGCTACACCTTC. Supplemented by reference TRBV2 and TRBJ1-2, the full variable domain reads EPEVTQTPSHQVTQMGQEVILRCVPISNHLYFYWYRQILGQKVEFLVSFYNNEISEKSEIFDDQFSVERPDGSNFTLKIRSTKLEDSAMYFCASDRDSNYGYTFGSGTRLTVV.

The CDR3 loop is CASSVDRRWDGYTF. As DNA, the CDR3 is TGTGCCAGCAGTGTTGACAGGCGTTGGGATGGCTACACCTTC. The chain is built from TRBV28 and TRBJ1-2; TRBD1 is a possible D gene (6 bases). V gave up 5 bases and J gave up 6 bases, with 16 bases separating them. The CDR3 runs to 14 residues. Germline lookup yields CDR1 MDHEN and CDR2 SYDVKM.